This T cell receptor beta chain is from a study of T cell responses to AZD1222 COVID-19 vaccine. Notes on the study in general: Clonal diversity may have been underestimated, and the donors were mostly white British, with more females than males. Along spike, vaccine-associated CD4 TCRs were found throughout, with dominance at 160-218 and 743-854.

Per germline, CDR1 SGDLS and CDR2 YYNGEE. The CDR3 extends over 15 amino acids. The ends were cut back, 4 bases at V and 0 bases at J, with 11 bases in the middle. Repertoires were generated with immunoSEQ multiplex PCR, while TCRdb's copy carries only in-frame clones and drops some. The table lists some 110,000 clones, 82% of them singletons. Comments on this clone: Its antigen is not known.

The rearrangement uses TRBV9 and TRBJ2-1; tentative D call: TRBD2 (6 bases). Here the sequenced sample was peripheral blood, taken on day 0 of AZD1222 vaccination. This TCR was recovered from an adult in good health. The CDR3 bases are TGTGCCAGCAGCCTTCGGGGGAACTCCTACAATGAGCAGTTCTTC. As protein: CASSLRGNSYNEQFF.